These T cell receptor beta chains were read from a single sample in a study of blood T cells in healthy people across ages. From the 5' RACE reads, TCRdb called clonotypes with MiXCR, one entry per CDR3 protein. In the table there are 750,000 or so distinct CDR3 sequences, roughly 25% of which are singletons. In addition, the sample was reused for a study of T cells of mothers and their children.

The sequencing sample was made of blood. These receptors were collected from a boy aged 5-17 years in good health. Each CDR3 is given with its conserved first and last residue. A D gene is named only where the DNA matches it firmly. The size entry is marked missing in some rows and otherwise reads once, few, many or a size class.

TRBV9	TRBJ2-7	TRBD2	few	TGTGCCAGCAGCGTAGCCGGGACTAGCGGCCGCGAGCAGTACTTC	CASSVAGTSGREQYF
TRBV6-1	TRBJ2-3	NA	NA	TGTGCCAGCAGTGGATTGCACTTCCTTGGCGCAGATACCCAGTATTTT	CASSGLHFLGADTQYF
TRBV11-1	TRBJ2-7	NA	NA	TGTGCCAGCAGCTTACGGGACTCCTACGAGGAGTACTTT	CASSLRDSYEEYF
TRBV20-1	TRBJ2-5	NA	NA	TGCAGTGCTAGAGGACCCGAGACCCAGTACTTC	CSARGPETQYF
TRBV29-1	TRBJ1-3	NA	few	TGCAGCGTGCCTGTGGGGAACACCATATATTTT	CSVPVGNTIYF
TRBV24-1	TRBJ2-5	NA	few	TGTGCCACCAAGGGCAGACTACAAGAGACCCAGTACTTC	CATKGRLQETQYF
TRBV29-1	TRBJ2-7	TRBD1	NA	TGCAGCGTCCTAGGGACAGGGATCGGGGTCTACGAGCAGTACTTC	CSVLGTGIGVYEQYF
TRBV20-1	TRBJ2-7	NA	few	TGCAGTGCTAGAGGGGCTGATCCCTACGAGCAGTACTTC	CSARGADPYEQYF
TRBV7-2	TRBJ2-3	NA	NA	TGTGCCAGCAGCTTAGGAGAGCGGCGGGGCACAGATACGCAGTATTTT	CASSLGERRGTDTQYF
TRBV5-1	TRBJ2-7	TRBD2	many	TGCGCCAGCAGCTTGGGGGCGGGGGACTACGAGCAGTACTTC	CASSLGAGDYEQYF
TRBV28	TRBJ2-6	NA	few	TGTGCCAGCAGCTGGCGGGTTTCTGGGGCCAACGTCCTGACTTTC	CASSWRVSGANVLTF
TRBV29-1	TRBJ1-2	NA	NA	TGCAGCGTTGAGCGGAACAACTATTATGGCTACACCTTC	CSVERNNYYGYTF
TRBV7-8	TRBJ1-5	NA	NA	TGTGCCAGCAGCTTAATTTCGCGGCAGGGCGGTCAGCCCCAGCATTTT	CASSLISRQGGQPQHF
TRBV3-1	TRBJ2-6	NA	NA	TGTGCCAGCAGCCAATCTAGTGCTGGGGCCAACGTCCTGACTTTC	CASSQSSAGANVLTF
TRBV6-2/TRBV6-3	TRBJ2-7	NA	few	TGTGCCAGCAGTTACTCGAGATTCGGGACCTACGAGCAGTACTTC	CASSYSRFGTYEQYF
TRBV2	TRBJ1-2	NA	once	TGTGCCAGGCCCCGGGGTGAGCGTGGCTACACCTTC	CARPRGERGYTF
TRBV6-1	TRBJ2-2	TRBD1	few	TGTGCCAGCAGCCACCCGTATGACCGGGACAGGAGTGCCGGGGAGCTGTTTTTT	CASSHPYDRDRSAGELFF
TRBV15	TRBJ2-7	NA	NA	TGTGCCACCCTTAGCGCGGACTCTTTAGAGCAGTACTTC	CATLSADSLEQYF
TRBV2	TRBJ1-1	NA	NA	TGTGCCAGCAGTGAAGATCAGATCGCTGAAGCTTTCTTT	CASSEDQIAEAFF
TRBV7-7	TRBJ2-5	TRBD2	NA	TGTGCTAGCAGCTTAGGTAGCGGGATATTTTCGGAGACCCAGTACTTC	CASSLGSGIFSETQYF
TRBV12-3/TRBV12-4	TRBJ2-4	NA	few	TGTGCCAGCAGTTTCCGGAAAAACATTCAGTACTTC	CASSFRKNIQYF
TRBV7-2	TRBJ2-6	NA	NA	TGTGCCAGCAGCTTAATTTACAAGGGGGATGGGGCCAACGTCCTGACTTTC	CASSLIYKGDGANVLTF
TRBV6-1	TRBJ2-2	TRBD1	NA	TGTGCCAGCAGGGACAGGGGGCAGGACGGGGAGCTGTTTTTT	CASRDRGQDGELFF
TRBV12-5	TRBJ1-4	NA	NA	TGTGCTAGTGGGCTCAACTCTGGACAGATAGAAAAACTGTTTTTT	CASGLNSGQIEKLFF
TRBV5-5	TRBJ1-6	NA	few	TGTGCCAGCAGCTCCAATGGACAGAGATCACCCCTCCACTTT	CASSSNGQRSPLHF
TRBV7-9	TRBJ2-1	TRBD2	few	TGTGCCAGCCACCCCCGGACTAGCGGTAACAATGAGCAGTTCTTC	CASHPRTSGNNEQFF
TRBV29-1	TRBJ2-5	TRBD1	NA	TGCAGCGTTGAAGCGATAGGACAGGGTAGTGAGACCCAGTACTTC	CSVEAIGQGSETQYF
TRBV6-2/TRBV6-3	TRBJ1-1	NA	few	TGTGCCAGCAGTTATCTCCGACAGGACACTGAAGCTTTCTTT	CASSYLRQDTEAFF
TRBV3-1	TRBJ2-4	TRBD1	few	TGTGCCAGCAGCCGGGGACAGGGTACGATCTTGGACATTCAGTACTTC	CASSRGQGTILDIQYF
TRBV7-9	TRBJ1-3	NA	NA	TGTGCCAGCAGCACAGTCCGAAACACCATATATTTT	CASSTVRNTIYF
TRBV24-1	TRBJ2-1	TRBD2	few	TGTGCCACCAGTGATCTGCGCCTAGCGGGAGGGCCAAATGAGCAGTTCTTC	CATSDLRLAGGPNEQFF
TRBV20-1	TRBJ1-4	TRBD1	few	TGCAGTGCACTACAGGGGGCGGTTAATGAAAAACTGTTTTTT	CSALQGAVNEKLFF
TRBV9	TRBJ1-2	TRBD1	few	TGTGCCAGCAGCTCTCAGACAGGGGGATCGGATGGCTACACCTTC	CASSSQTGGSDGYTF
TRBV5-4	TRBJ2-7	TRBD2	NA	TGTGCCAGCAGCTTGTTAGCAGCTAGCGGGAGGAACGAGCAGTACTTC	CASSLLAASGRNEQYF
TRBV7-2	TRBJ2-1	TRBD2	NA	TGTGCCAGCAGCTTAGCGCCACTAGCGGGTTACAACAATGAGCAGTTCTTC	CASSLAPLAGYNNEQFF
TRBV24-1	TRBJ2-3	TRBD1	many	TGTGCCACCAGTGACCCGACCGGAGGGACAGGGGGCTTAAGCGCGCAGTATTTT	CATSDPTGGTGGLSAQYF
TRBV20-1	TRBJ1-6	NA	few	TGCAGTGCTAGAGAGAGCTCCTATAATTCACCCCTCCACTTT	CSARESSYNSPLHF
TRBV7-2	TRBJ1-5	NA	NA	TGTGCCAGCAGCTTAGGGCCCGTGGGGCCCCAGCATTTT	CASSLGPVGPQHF
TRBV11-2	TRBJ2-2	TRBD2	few	TGTGCCAGCAGCCAAAAGCGGGAGGGTAACACCGGGGAGCTGTTTTTT	CASSQKREGNTGELFF
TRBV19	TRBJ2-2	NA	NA	TGTGCCAGTAGTCGGGCGAACACCGGGGAGCTGTTTTTT	CASSRANTGELFF
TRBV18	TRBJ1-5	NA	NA	TGTGCCAGCTCACCAAGGTCAGCCCGGGAGCCCCAGCATTTT	CASSPRSAREPQHF
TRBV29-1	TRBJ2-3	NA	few	TGCAGCGTTGAAAAAAATCGAGCGGCAGATACGCAGTATTTT	CSVEKNRAADTQYF
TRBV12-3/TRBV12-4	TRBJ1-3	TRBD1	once	TGTGCCAGCATTCCTCAGGGACAGATGGGAAACACCATATATTTT	CASIPQGQMGNTIYF
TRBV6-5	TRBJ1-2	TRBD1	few	TGTGCCAGCACAAATCCAGGGGGTGATGGCTACACCTTC	CASTNPGGDGYTF
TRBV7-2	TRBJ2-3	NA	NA	TGTGCCAGCAGCTCCCTTCGAGATACGCAGTATTTT	CASSSLRDTQYF
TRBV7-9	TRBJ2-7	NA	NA	TGTGCCAGCAGCTCTAGCGCCGTCCGCAACTCCTACGAGCAGTACTTC	CASSSSAVRNSYEQYF
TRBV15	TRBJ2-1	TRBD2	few	TGTGCCACCAGCAGAGTGGTCGGGACTAGCGGTTTCTCCTACAATGAGCAGTTCTTC	CATSRVVGTSGFSYNEQFF
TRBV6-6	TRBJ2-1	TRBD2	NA	TGTGCCAGCAGACACACTAGCGGGAGGAAGAATGAGCAGTTCTTC	CASRHTSGRKNEQFF
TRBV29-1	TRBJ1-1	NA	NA	TGCAGCGCAAGGGGCACTGAAGCTTTCTTT	CSARGTEAFF
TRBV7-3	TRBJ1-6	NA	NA	TGTGCCAGCAGCTTAACGGACAGTGATTCACCCCTCCACTTT	CASSLTDSDSPLHF
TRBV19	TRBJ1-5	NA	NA	TGTGCCAGTACCACGCGGGGGTTGCGCAATCAGCCCCAGCATTTT	CASTTRGLRNQPQHF
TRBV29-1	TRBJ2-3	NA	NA	TGCAGCGTTGCAGACACAGATACGCAGTATTTT	CSVADTDTQYF
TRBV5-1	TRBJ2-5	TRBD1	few	TGCGCCGGCCGGAGTAGGGGGCAGGAGACCCAGTACTTC	CAGRSRGQETQYF
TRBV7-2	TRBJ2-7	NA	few	TGTGCCAGCAGCTTATTGGTCGGGATCTACGAGCAGTACTTC	CASSLLVGIYEQYF
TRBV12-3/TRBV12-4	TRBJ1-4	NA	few	TGTGCCAGCAGCCCCCGGGACTCAGAAAAACTGTTTTTT	CASSPRDSEKLFF
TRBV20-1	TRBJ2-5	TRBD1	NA	TGCAGTGCTAGAGATCGCGGGACAGGGGTCGGAGAGACCCAGTACTTC	CSARDRGTGVGETQYF
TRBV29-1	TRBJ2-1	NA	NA	TGCAGCGTTGAAGATGATGGGGTTCAGGACAATGAGCAGTTCTTC	CSVEDDGVQDNEQFF
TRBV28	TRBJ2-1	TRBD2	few	TGTGCCAGCCTTAGCGGGAGCTCCTACAATGAGCAGTTCTTC	CASLSGSSYNEQFF
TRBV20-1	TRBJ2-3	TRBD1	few	TGCAGTGCAAACGGACAGGGGAGCACAGATACGCAGTATTTT	CSANGQGSTDTQYF
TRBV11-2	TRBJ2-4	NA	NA	TGTGCCAGCAGCTTATGGAAGGACTACCTAGCCAAAAACATTCAGTACTTC	CASSLWKDYLAKNIQYF